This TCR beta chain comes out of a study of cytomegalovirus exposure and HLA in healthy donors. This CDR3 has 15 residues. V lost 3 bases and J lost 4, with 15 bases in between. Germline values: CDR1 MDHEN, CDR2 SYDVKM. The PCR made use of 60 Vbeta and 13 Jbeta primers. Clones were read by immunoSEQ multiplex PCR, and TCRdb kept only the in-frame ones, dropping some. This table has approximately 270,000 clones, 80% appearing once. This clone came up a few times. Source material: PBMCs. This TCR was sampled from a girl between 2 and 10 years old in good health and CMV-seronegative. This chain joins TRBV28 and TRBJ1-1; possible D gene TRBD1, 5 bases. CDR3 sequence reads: CASSFQGTVSTEAFF. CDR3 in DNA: TGTGCCAGCAGTTTTCAGGGTACGGTGAGCACTGAAGCTTTCTTT.